The sequence of this TCR beta chain was determined in a study of chemoradiotherapy in HPV16-positive cancers. V lost 4 bases and J 0 bases, leaving 16 bases between the germline ends. Germline assignment: CDR1 SGHVS and CDR2 FNYEAQ. The CDR3 is made up of 17 amino acids. The data were produced by immunoSEQ multiplex PCR, yet TCRdb's version contains in-frame clones alone and is incomplete. Among over 7,000 clones listed, around 80% were seen once. This clone was observed once. V gene TRBV7-6 combines with J gene TRBJ1-3, with unresolved D. The sample was taken from a patient who underwent chemoradiotherapy. This receptor was identified in a human donor with HPV-associated anogenital cancer. The CDR3 reads CASSSLLRASSGNTIYF. CDR3 nucleotide sequence: TGTGCCAGCAGCTCCCTTTTGCGGGCGAGCTCTGGAAACACCATATATTTT. The variable domain in full, with the rest retrieved from reference TRBV7-6 and TRBJ1-3, is GAGVSQSPRYKVTKRGQDVALRCDPISGHVSLYWYRQALGQGPEFLTYFNYEAQQDKSGLPNDRFSAERPEGSISTLTIQRTEQRDSAMYRCASSSLLRASSGNTIYFGEGSWLTVV.